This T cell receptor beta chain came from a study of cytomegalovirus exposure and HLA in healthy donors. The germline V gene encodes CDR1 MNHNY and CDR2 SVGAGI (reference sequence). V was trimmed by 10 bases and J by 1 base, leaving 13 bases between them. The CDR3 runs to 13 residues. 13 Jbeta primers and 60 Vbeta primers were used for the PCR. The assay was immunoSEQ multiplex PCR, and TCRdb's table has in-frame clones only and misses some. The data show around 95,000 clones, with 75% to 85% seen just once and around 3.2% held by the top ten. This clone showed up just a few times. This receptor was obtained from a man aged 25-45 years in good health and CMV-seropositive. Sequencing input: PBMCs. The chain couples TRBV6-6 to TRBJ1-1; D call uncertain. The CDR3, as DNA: TGTGCCACCATCCCCAAATCGAACACTGAAGCTTTCTTT. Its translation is CATIPKSNTEAFF.